This T cell receptor (beta chain) was sequenced during a study of CXCR3-negative and CXCR3-positive naive CD8 T cells. The overall study: Approximately 130 million TRB reads were obtained in total, which works out to about 1.5 +/- 0.3 million per library. Findings of the study overall: CXCR3-positive naive cells had TRB CDR3s that were more hydrophobic than CXCR3-negative naive cells had. Naive cells that were CXCR3-negative or CXCR3-positive used TRBV-TRBJ genes alike, while memory cells diverged.

For this clonotype: What it binds is unknown.

Researchers sorted roughly 310,000 cells of each CD8+ T cell subset in triplicate. Definition of naive CD8+ T cells rested on a CD45RO-CCR7+CD27+CD95- profile. Researchers prepared the TRB cDNA libraries using 5' RACE with UMI labels. With the 5' RACE reads reprocessed, TCRdb shows one record per CDR3 protein and no DNA. The sample table sets out some 99,000 distinct CDR3 sequences. The sample comprised naive CXCR3+ CD8+ T cells from blood. Regarding subset: CD45RO-CCR7+CD27+CD95- naive CD8+ T cells expressing CXCR3 (TNR3+). The receptor's source is a human donor in good health. Some clones in this sample may be carry-over from other donors' samples.

CDR3 residues: CASSLGTSGGDTQYF. J is TRBJ2-3 and V is TRBV5-4; TCRdb gives TRBD2 as the D gene, but with no DNA this cannot be confirmed. The germline CDR1 and CDR2 sequences are SGHNT and YYREEE (reference sequence). The CDR3 is made up of 15 amino acids.